What follows describes a single T cell receptor (beta chain). These data are taken from a study of T cell repertoires in aging, cancer and after chemotherapy. Multiplex touch-down PCR with TRB-A/B primers amplified rearranged V-D-J TRB sequences. TCRdb itself ran the multiplex PCR reads through MiXCR, one entry per CDR3 protein. Seen here are over a thousand distinct CDR3 sequences, 55% to 70% observed once, and the top ten hold 70% to 85%. V lost 10 bases, J lost 8 bases, and 22 bases lay in between. Germline assignment: CDR1 MRHNA and CDR2 SNTAGT. This CDR3 region has 14 residues. TCR beta rearrangements were amplified from peripheral blood genomic DNA.

Sequencing was done on a sample of blood. This clonotype originated in a human donor with a blood cancer. The V gene is TRBV6-4, the J gene TRBJ2-3; D tentatively reads TRBD1 or TRBD2 (8 bases each). In DNA form, the CDR3 reads TGTGCCACCGCGACAGGGGCCGGGAGGGGTACGCAGTATTTT. It encodes CATATGAGRGTQYF.